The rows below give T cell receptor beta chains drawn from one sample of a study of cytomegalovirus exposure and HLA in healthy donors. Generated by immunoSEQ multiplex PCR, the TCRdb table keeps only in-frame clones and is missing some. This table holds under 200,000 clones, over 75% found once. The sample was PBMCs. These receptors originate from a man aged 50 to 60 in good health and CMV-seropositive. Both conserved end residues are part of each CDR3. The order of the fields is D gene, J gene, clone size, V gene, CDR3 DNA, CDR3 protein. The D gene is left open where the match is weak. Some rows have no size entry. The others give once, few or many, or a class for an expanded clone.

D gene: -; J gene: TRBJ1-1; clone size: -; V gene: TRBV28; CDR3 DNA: TGTGCCAGCAGTCTCCGGGACATGAACACTGAAGCTTTCTTT; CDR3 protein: CASSLRDMNTEAFF
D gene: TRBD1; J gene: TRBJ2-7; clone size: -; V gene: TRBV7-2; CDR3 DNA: TGTGCCAGCAGCTTAGAAGGGGGCGCGAATTACGAGCAGTACTTC; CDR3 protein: CASSLEGGANYEQYF
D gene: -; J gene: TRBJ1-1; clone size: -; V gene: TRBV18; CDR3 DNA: TGTGCCAGCTCACCGTGGGCTACGAACACTGAAGCTTTCTTT; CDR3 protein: CASSPWATNTEAFF
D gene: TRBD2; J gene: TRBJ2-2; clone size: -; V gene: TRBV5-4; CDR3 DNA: TGTGCCAGCTCAACTGGCGGGGGGCCCATGGGCGGGGAGCTGTTTTTT; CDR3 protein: CASSTGGGPMGGELFF
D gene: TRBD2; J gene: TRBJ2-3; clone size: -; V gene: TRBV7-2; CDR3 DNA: TGTGCCAGCAGCTTAGGGAGGGTAGCGGGGATGAATACGCAGTATTTT; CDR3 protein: CASSLGRVAGMNTQYF
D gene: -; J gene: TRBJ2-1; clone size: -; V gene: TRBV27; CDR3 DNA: TGTGCCAGCAGTTTATCTGGGTTAGGGGGCAATGAGCAGTTCTTC; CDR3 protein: CASSLSGLGGNEQFF
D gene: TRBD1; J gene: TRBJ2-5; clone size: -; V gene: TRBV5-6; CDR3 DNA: TGTGCCAGCAGCCAAGGGACAGTACAAGAGACCCAGTACTTC; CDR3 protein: CASSQGTVQETQYF
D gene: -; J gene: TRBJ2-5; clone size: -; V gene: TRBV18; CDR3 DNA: TGTGCCAGCTCACCCCGACAGGTCCCACAAGAGACCCAGTACTTC; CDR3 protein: CASSPRQVPQETQYF
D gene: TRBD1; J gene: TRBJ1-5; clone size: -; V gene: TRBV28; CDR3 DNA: TGTGCCAGCAGTTTATTGGGACAGGCAAGTCAGCCCCAGCATTTT; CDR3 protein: CASSLLGQASQPQHF
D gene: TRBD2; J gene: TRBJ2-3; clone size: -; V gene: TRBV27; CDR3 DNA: TGTGCCAGCAGTTTCGGACTAGCGGGGGACCTTTCATACAGCACAGATACGCAGTATTTT; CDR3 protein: CASSFGLAGDLSYSTDTQYF
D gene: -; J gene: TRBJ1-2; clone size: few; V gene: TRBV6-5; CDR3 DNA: TGTGCCAGCAGCCACCGGGGGGGCGGCTACACCTTC; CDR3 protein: CASSHRGGGYTF
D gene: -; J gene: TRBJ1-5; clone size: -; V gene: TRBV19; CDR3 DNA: TGTGCCAGCCGATCGACGGGGGGACGGCAGCCCCAGCATTTT; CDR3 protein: CASRSTGGRQPQHF
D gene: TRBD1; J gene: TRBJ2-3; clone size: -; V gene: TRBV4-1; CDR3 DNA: TGCGCCAGCAGCCAAGGGACAGGGGGGAGAGATACGCAGTATTTT; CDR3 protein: CASSQGTGGRDTQYF
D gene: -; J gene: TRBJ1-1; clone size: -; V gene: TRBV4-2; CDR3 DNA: TGTGCCAGCAGCCGGGGCAGGGCATTCACTGAAGCTTTCTTT; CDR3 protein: CASSRGRAFTEAFF
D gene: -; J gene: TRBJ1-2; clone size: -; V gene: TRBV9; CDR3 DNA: TGTGCCAGCAGCGTAGCTCAGGGAGCGGGAAGCTATGGCTACACCTTC; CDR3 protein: CASSVAQGAGSYGYTF
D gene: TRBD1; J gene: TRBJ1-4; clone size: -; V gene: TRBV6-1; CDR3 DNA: TGTGCCAGCAGTGAAGCTATCGGGACAGGGAATGAAAAACTGTTTTTT; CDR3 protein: CASSEAIGTGNEKLFF
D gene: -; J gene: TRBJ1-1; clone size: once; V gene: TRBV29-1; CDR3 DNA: TGCAGCGTCACCCCTCCCCCGCGGAACACTGAAGCTTTCTTT; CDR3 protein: CSVTPPPRNTEAFF
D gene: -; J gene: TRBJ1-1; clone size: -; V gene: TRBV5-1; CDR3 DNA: TGCGCCAGCAGCCCCGGGGGGGGCACTGAAGCTTTCTTT; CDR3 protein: CASSPGGGTEAFF
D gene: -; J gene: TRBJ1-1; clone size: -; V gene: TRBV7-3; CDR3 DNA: TGTGCCAGCAGCTTGAACATGGCCACTGAAGCTTTCTTT; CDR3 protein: CASSLNMATEAFF
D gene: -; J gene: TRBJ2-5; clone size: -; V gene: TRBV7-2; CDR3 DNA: TGTGCCAGCAGCTTAGGATTGCGGCCGGAGACCCAGTACTTC; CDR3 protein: CASSLGLRPETQYF
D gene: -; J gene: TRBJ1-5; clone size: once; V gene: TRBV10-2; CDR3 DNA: TGCGCCAGCAGCCCGGGCAATCAGCCCCAGCATTTT; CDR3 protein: CASSPGNQPQHF
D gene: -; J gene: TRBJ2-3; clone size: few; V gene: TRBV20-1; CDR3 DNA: TGCAGTGCTTTCGGGGGAGATACGCAGTATTTT; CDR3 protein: CSAFGGDTQYF
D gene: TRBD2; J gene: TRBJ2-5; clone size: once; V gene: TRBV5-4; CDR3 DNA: TGTGCCAGCAGCTTATTAGCGGGGGGAATACAAGAGACCCAGTACTTC; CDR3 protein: CASSLLAGGIQETQYF
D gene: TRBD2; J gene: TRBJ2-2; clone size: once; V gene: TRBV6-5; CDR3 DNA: TGTGCCAGCAGTTCGCCGGGGGGGGGCGTCACCGGGGAGCTGTTTTTT; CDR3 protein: CASSSPGGGVTGELFF
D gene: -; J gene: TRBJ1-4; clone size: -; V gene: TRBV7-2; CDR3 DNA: TGTGCCAGCAGCTGGAACAGACCTCCTAATGAAAAACTGTTTTTT; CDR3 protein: CASSWNRPPNEKLFF
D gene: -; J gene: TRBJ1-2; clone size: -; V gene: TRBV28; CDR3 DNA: TGTGCCAGCAGTTTAGAGCATAACTATGGCTACACCTTC; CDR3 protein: CASSLEHNYGYTF
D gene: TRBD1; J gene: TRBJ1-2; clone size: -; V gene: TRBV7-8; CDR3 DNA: TGTGCCAGCAGCCCCGACAGGGGACTCACTGGCTACACCTTC; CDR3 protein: CASSPDRGLTGYTF
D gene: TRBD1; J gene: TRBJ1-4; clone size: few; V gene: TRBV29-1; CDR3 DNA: TGCAGCGTTGACAAAGGACAGGGAGCCGAAAAACTGTTTTTT; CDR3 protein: CSVDKGQGAEKLFF
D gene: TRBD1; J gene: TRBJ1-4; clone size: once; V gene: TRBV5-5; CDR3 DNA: TGTGCCAGCAGCTTGCTTCAGGGGGCGACTAATGAAAAACTGTTTTTT; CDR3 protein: CASSLLQGATNEKLFF
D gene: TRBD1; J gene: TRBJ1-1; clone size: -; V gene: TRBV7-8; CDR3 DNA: TGTGCCAGCAGCTGGAGGGGACAGAAGAACACTGAAGCTTTCTTT; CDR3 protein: CASSWRGQKNTEAFF
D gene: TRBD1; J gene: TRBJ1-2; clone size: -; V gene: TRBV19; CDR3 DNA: TGTGCCAGTAGTATCCCCGGACAGGGGATTCTTAACTATGGCTACACCTTC; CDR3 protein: CASSIPGQGILNYGYTF
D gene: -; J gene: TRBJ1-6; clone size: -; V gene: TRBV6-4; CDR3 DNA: TGTGCCAGCAGTGAGTTCGATAATTCACCCCTCCACTTT; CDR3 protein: CASSEFDNSPLHF
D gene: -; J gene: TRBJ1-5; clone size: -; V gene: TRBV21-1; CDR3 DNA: TGTGCCAGCAAGGAGGGTTTACAGCCCCAGCATTTT; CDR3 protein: CASKEGLQPQHF
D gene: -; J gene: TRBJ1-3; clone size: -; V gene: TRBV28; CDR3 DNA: TGTGCCAGCAGTCCCCCGGGGGCTGGAAACACCATATATTTT; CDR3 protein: CASSPPGAGNTIYF
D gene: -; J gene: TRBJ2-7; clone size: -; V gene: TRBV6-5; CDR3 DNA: TGTGCCAGCAGTTACAATGACAGACGATACGAGCAGTACTTC; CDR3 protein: CASSYNDRRYEQYF
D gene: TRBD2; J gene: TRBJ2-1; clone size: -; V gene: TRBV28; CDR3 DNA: TGTGCCAGCAGTTGGAGCGGGGACTACAATGAGCAGTTCTTC; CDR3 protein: CASSWSGDYNEQFF
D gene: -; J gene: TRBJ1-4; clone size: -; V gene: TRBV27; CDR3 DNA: TGTGCCAGCAGTTTATCGGCAGGGAAGGAAAAACTGTTTTTT; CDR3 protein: CASSLSAGKEKLFF
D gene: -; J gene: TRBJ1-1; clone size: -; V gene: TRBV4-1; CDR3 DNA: TGCGCCAGCAGCCAAGGAGGGACTGGGGGGGAAGCTTTCTTT; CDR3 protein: CASSQGGTGGEAFF
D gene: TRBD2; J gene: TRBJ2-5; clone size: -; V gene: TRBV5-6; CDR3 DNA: TGTGCCAGCAGCTCAAGACTAGCGGGGGGGCAAGAGACCCAGTACTTC; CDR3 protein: CASSSRLAGGQETQYF
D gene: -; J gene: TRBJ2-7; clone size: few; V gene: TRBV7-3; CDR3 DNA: TGTGCCAGCAGCTTTGGCGGCCCTTCCTACGAGCAGTACTTC; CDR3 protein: CASSFGGPSYEQYF
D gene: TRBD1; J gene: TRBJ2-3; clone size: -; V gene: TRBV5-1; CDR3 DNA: TGCGCCAGCAGCTCCTCCGGGACAGGGGGCGCAGATACGCAGTATTTT; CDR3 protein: CASSSSGTGGADTQYF
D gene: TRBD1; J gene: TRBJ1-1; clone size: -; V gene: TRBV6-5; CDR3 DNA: TGTGCCAGTACAGGGGGGGACACTGAAGCTTTCTTT; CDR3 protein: CASTGGDTEAFF
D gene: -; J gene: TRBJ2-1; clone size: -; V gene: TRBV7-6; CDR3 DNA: TGTGCCAGCAGCACCCGGACGGCCAAGAAGAGGGATGAGCAGTTCTTC; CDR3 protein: CASSTRTAKKRDEQFF